These T cell receptor beta chains were read from a single sample in a study of cytomegalovirus exposure and HLA in healthy donors. Clones were sequenced by immunoSEQ multiplex PCR, and TCRdb holds only the in-frame ones, with some missing. The sample lists about 150,000 clones, over 75% occurring once. The specimen sequenced was PBMCs. The receptors originated from a woman aged 40 to 55 in good health and CMV-seropositive. Each CDR3 is given with its conserved first and last residue. The D gene is left open where the match is weak. Clone size is stated in some rows and not others, as once, few, many or a class when expanded.

J gene | clone size | D gene | V gene | CDR3 DNA | CDR3 protein
TRBJ1-1 | . | TRBD1 | TRBV18 | TGTGCCAGCTCACGGCAGGGGGCAACTGAAGCTTTCTTT | CASSRQGATEAFF
TRBJ2-6 | . | . | TRBV19 | TGTGCCAGTGATAAGAATACTCACTCTGGGGCCAACGTCCTGACTTTC | CASDKNTHSGANVLTF
TRBJ2-2 | . | . | TRBV19 | TGTGCCAGTGTGGCGGGCGAGAACACCGGGGAGCTGTTTTTT | CASVAGENTGELFF
TRBJ2-7 | . | . | TRBV5-1 | TGCGCCAGCAGCTTCCAGGGACTTAACTACGAGCAGTACTTC | CASSFQGLNYEQYF
TRBJ2-4 | few | . | TRBV5-1 | TGCGCCAGCAGCCTCGGGGGAGACCTAGCCAAAAACATTCAGTACTTC | CASSLGGDLAKNIQYF
TRBJ2-6 | . | . | TRBV5-6 | TGTGCCAGCAGCTTGGCGGGGGCCAACGTCCTGACTTTC | CASSLAGANVLTF
TRBJ2-5 | . | TRBD1 | TRBV5-1 | TGCGCCAGCAGGACAGGGGGAGAAGAGACCCAGTACTTC | CASRTGGEETQYF
TRBJ2-3 | . | . | TRBV28 | TGTGCCAGCAGCCCTCACGGGGCAGATACGCAGTATTTT | CASSPHGADTQYF
TRBJ2-5 | . | TRBD1 | TRBV2 | TGTGCCAGCAGGCCGGGACAGCAAGAGACCCAGTACTTC | CASRPGQQETQYF
TRBJ2-7 | few | . | TRBV2 | TGTGCCAGCACCGCCGACAGCCACGAGCAGTACTTC | CASTADSHEQYF
TRBJ2-3 | few | TRBD2 | TRBV27 | TGTGCCAGCAAGCGACTAGCGGGAGCCACAGATACGCAGTATTTT | CASKRLAGATDTQYF
TRBJ1-1 | . | . | TRBV6-6 | TGTGCCAGCAGCCCACAAGGACAGCTGCTCTTT | CASSPQGQLLF
TRBJ2-1 | few | TRBD1 | TRBV7-7 | TGTGCCAGCAGCTACCGACAGGGGGCGGGAAATGAGCAGTTCTTC | CASSYRQGAGNEQFF
TRBJ1-1 | . | TRBD1 | TRBV19 | TGTGCCAGTAGCCAGACCGGGACAGGGGGAATGAACACTGAAGCTTTCTTT | CASSQTGTGGMNTEAFF
TRBJ1-1 | few | . | TRBV18 | TGTGCCAGCTCACCAGGGGGGGCTGAAGCTTTCTTT | CASSPGGAEAFF
TRBJ1-3 | . | . | TRBV19 | TGTGCCAGTAATAACGGGGGAGAAGGAAACACCATATATTTT | CASNNGGEGNTIYF
TRBJ2-5 | . | TRBD2 | TRBV4-1 | TGCGCCAGCAGCCAAGATATAGGGGGCGCGACTAGCGGGAGGATGGTGACCCAGTACTTC | CASSQDIGGATSGRMVTQYF
TRBJ2-7 | . | . | TRBV7-7 | TGTGCCAGCAGCTTAGGGACAGCTTACGAGCAGTACTTC | CASSLGTAYEQYF
TRBJ2-1 | . | . | TRBV4-1 | TGCGCCAGCAGCCGTGGGGGGACAGCCTACAATGAGCAGTTCTTC | CASSRGGTAYNEQFF
TRBJ2-7 | . | . | TRBV6-1 | TGTGCCAGCAGTGAAAAGCAGGGCGTGCAGTACTTC | CASSEKQGVQYF
TRBJ2-3 | . | . | TRBV7-2 | TGTGCCAGCAGCGACAGGACCAGCACAGATACGCAGTATTTT | CASSDRTSTDTQYF
TRBJ1-1 | . | TRBD1 | TRBV18 | TGTGCCAGCGCGCTTACAGGGGACACTGAAGCTTTCTTT | CASALTGDTEAFF
TRBJ2-3 | once | . | TRBV6-4 | TGTGCCAGCAGTGAGGATCCGGGACGGACTAATACGCAGTATTTT | CASSEDPGRTNTQYF
TRBJ2-1 | . | TRBD2 | TRBV30 | TGTGCCTGGAGAGTACTAGCGGAGGAGTTCTTC | CAWRVLAEEFF
TRBJ1-6 | . | TRBD1 | TRBV30 | TGTGCCTGGAGGTCAGGGGGGTATAATTCACCCCTCCACTTT | CAWRSGGYNSPLHF
TRBJ2-3 | . | TRBD2 | TRBV7-8 | TGTGCCAGCAGCACACGACTAGCGGGTACGCAGTATTTT | CASSTRLAGTQYF
TRBJ2-1 | . | . | TRBV4-1 | TGCGCCAGCAGCCCTTCCTACAATGAGCAGTTCTTC | CASSPSYNEQFF
TRBJ1-5 | . | TRBD1 | TRBV27 | TGTGCCACCTGGACAGGGGGAAGCAATCAGCCCCAGCATTTT | CATWTGGSNQPQHF
TRBJ2-2 | few | . | TRBV7-8 | TGTGCCAGCAGCTTAGCCGGGAACTTTCCCGGGGAGCTGTTTTTT | CASSLAGNFPGELFF
TRBJ2-3 | . | TRBD2 | TRBV30 | TGTGCCTGGACCATAGCGGGAGGGAGGACAGATACGCAGTATTTT | CAWTIAGGRTDTQYF
TRBJ2-2 | . | . | TRBV10-1 | TGCGCCAGCAGTGACGACTACACCGGGGAGCTGTTTTTT | CASSDDYTGELFF
TRBJ2-2 | . | . | TRBV7-2 | TGTGCCAGCAGCTCACAGGGATGGGGCGGGGAGCTGTTTTTT | CASSSQGWGGELFF
TRBJ2-1 | few | TRBD1 | TRBV27 | TGTGCCAGCAGTCCCCTAGGGGGCAGGACCTACAATGAGCAGTTCTTC | CASSPLGGRTYNEQFF
TRBJ2-7 | . | TRBD2 | TRBV7-9 | TGTGCCAGCAGCTCTAGCGGTCCGACCTACGAGCAGTACTTC | CASSSSGPTYEQYF
TRBJ2-1 | . | . | TRBV30 | TGTGCCTGGAAAAAGCAGGAAAAGGGATTGGGACTTGTCTACAATGAGCAGTTCTTC | CAWKKQEKGLGLVYNEQFF
TRBJ2-7 | . | TRBD2 | TRBV30 | TGTGCCTGGGATGGGCTAGCGGGAGGCGGGTCTGGCTACGAGCAGTACTTC | CAWDGLAGGGSGYEQYF